These T cell receptor beta chains were read from a single sample in a study of CXCR3-negative and CXCR3-positive naive CD8 T cells. From its re-call of the 5' RACE reads, TCRdb lists each CDR3 protein once, without DNA. This listing includes under 75,000 distinct CDR3 sequences. Sequenced material: naive CXCR3+ CD8+ T cells from blood. These TCRs come from a human donor in good health. Some clones in this sample may be carry-over from other donors' samples. The CDR3 runs from the conserved cysteine through the conserved F or W.

v_gene,j_gene,CDR3aa
TRBV28,TRBJ1-2,CASIYIPRGTDYYGYTF
TRBV12-5,TRBJ2-1,CASGLPTPTPAGGGEQFF
TRBV12-3/TRBV12-4,TRBJ2-5,CASSTSSGGLYQETQYF
TRBV20-1,TRBJ2-7,CSARDLGKKLAGEYEQYF
TRBV27,TRBJ2-1,CASRIDRYNEQFF
TRBV10-3,TRBJ2-1,CAISTSGGTYNEQFF
TRBV10-3,TRBJ2-7,CAISGPGPGLEEQYF
TRBV27,TRBJ2-7,CASSTPQAPLYEQYF
TRBV4-1,TRBJ2-5,CASSPNGAGHSDEQETQYF
TRBV7-8,TRBJ2-7,CASSLGQVGLGEQYF
TRBV5-1,TRBJ1-2,CASSLSSPGQGELGGYTF
TRBV7-6,TRBJ2-7,CASSSRDSSYEQYF
TRBV9,TRBJ2-7,CASSVGEGPDEQYF
TRBV14,TRBJ2-3,CASSQVRGYSTDTQYF
TRBV11-3,TRBJ2-7,CASSERLAGGYEQYF
TRBV29-1,TRBJ2-7,CSAGVRDRSLYEQYF
TRBV19,TRBJ2-1,CASSMGSSYNEQFF
TRBV29-1,TRBJ2-1,CSVESPFSNEQFF
TRBV14,TRBJ2-1,CASSLKVTGLDNEQFF
TRBV12-3/TRBV12-4,TRBJ2-1,CASSFSHNEQFF
TRBV4-3,TRBJ1-2,CASSPGQGLSTGGYTF
TRBV2,TRBJ1-6,CAGDRTGINSPLHF
TRBV6-2/TRBV6-3,TRBJ2-7,CASGPGLLSVEQYF
TRBV29-1,TRBJ2-7,CSVELTGMDEQYF
TRBV25-1,TRBJ2-7,CASSGTGWAYEQYF
TRBV7-8,TRBJ2-3,CASSLQTGLDRVTDTQYF
TRBV20-1,TRBJ2-7,CSASRRGGYEQYF
TRBV5-1,TRBJ2-7,CASSPDRDEQCF
TRBV19,TRBJ2-7,CASGMSSGYEQYF
TRBV28,TRBJ1-1,CASSFLTGQLNTEAFF
TRBV15,TRBJ1-2,CATSDLGQPYGYTF
TRBV11-2,TRBJ2-5,CASSQGGRQETQYF
TRBV7-9,TRBJ1-2,CASSSTGTGDPKGSYGYTF
TRBV12-3/TRBV12-4,TRBJ2-6,CACGGGSGANVLTF
TRBV9,TRBJ2-7,CASSVDGNLHEQYF
TRBV12-3/TRBV12-4,TRBJ2-5,CASSSSGSRRRETQYF
TRBV7-9,TRBJ1-4,CASSFLPQGGWTNEKLFF
TRBV4-3,TRBJ1-1,CASSQDLAIYRGLNTEAFF
TRBV28,TRBJ2-1,CASSFSRDEQFF
TRBV7-2,TRBJ2-7,CASSPASDWADEQYF
TRBV29-1,TRBJ2-2,CSVEDLMSSGTGELFF
TRBV20-1,TRBJ2-1,CSAREWRGLWYEQFF
TRBV14,TRBJ2-3,CASSPGTSGGTTDTQYF
TRBV19,TRBJ2-5,CASSMMGGETQYF
TRBV6-2/TRBV6-3,TRBJ2-7,CASSYSRVKEGTYF
TRBV29-1,TRBJ2-3,CSVAGGVLDTDTQYF
TRBV29-1,TRBJ1-1,CSAPQGGYTEAFF
TRBV20-1,TRBJ1-5,CSASEVSNQPQHF